This TCR beta chain emerged from a study of T-cell reconstitution after alpha-beta-depleted transplantation in children. Preparation of the TCRbeta library used unique molecular identifiers. In TCRdb, the PCR reads were re-called with MiXCR into one record per CDR3 protein. The table has about 610,000 distinct CDR3 sequences, more than 9% seen once. At least ten counts were recorded for this clonotype. Looked up from germline, CDR1 is MGHDK and CDR2 is SYGVNS. The CDR3 extends over 14 amino acids. V dropped 1 base and J dropped 1 base, with 7 bases sitting between them. The receptor comes from a human donor who donated a stem cell graft to a child with acute myeloid leukemia. The specimen was PBMCs from the stem cell graft donor, collected from the stem cell graft. The chain uses TRBV25-1 and TRBJ2-5; D may be TRBD1 (5 bases). CDR3 residues: CASSESDTQETQYF. The DNA of the CDR3 is TGTGCCAGCAGTGAATCGGACACCCAAGAGACCCAGTACTTC.